This entry concerns a single TCR beta chain. Time point defined: healthy volunteer bleed at 2 weeks. Someone pulled total RNA out of unfractionated whole blood. TCRdb re-derived calls from the RACE reads in MiXCR, one entry per CDR3 protein. The table has approximately 90,000 distinct CDR3 sequences, approximately 9.7% seen once. The sample comes from a study of human T cells and chemical hapten exposure. Across the study: It was small differences in pooled library volume that mainly caused per-sample TCR yields to vary.

The CDR3 sequence is 13 residues long. Germline V lookup: CDR1 DFQATT, CDR2 SNEGSKA (reference sequence). V lost 5 bases and J lost 6, with 17 bases in between. The gene calls are TRBV20-1 and TRBJ2-7, with D perhaps given as TRBD1 or TRBD2 (6 bases each). The sample consisted of whole blood. This TCR came from a female donor in good health. Some clones in this sample may be carry-over from other donors' samples. The CDR3 region has the DNA TGCAGTGCTGAGGGGGACTGGCCTCGCGAGCAGTACTTC. It is translated as CSAEGDWPREQYF.